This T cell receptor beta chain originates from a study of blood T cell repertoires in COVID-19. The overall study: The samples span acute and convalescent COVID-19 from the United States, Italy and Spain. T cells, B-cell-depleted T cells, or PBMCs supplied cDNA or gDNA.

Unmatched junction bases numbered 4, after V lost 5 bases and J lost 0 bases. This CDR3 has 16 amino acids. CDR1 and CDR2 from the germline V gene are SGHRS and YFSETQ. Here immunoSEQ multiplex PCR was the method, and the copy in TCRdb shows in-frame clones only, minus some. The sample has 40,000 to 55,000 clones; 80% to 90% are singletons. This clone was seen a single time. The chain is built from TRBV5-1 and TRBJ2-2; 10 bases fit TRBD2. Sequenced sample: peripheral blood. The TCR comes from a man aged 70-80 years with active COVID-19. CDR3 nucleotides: TGCGCCAGCAGACCAAGCGGGGGGGCGAACACCGGGGAGCTGTTTTTT. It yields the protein CASRPSGGANTGELFF.